The 27 T cell receptor beta chains given below trace back to one sample, sequenced in a study of regulatory dendritic cells for organ transplantation. CFSE-labeled sorted T cells met regulatory or mature dendritic cells for over 4 days. Only in-frame clones appear in the TCRdb table, and some are missing; sequencing was by immunoSEQ multiplex PCR. The sample shows over 10,000 clones, around 62% of them seen only once. What these receptors recognize is not known. Sequencing was performed on naive CD8+ T cells from blood cultured with dendritic cells. Subset in this sample: CD45RA+ naive T cells. These receptors were taken from a human donor in good health.

The DNA for the CDR3 is TGCGCCAGCAGCTTGGGAGATGAGCGGCCCCAGCATTTT. It is translated as CASSLGDERPQHF. This rearrangement joins TRBV5-1 to TRBJ1-5; D call uncertain. The CDR3 consists of 13 residues. V was cut by 0 bases and J by 9 bases, with 10 bases left in between. Germline V gene data show CDR1 as SGHRS and CDR2 as YFSETQ.

J is TRBJ2-2 and V is TRBV7-6, with 9 bases identical to TRBD1. Germline V gene sequence: CDR1 SGHVS, CDR2 FNYEAQ. Trimming removed 3 bases from V and 3 bases from J; junction bases left unmatched: 8. There are 17 residues in the CDR3. CDR3 region: CASSFSPTGGDTGELFF. The CDR3, as DNA: TGTGCCAGCAGCTTCTCGCCGACAGGGGGGGACACCGGGGAGCTGTTTTTT.

The chain couples TRBV19 to TRBJ2-1; D is possibly TRBD2 (5 bases). This CDR3 is built from 12 residues. Germline CDR1 LNHDA, CDR2 SQIVND (reference sequence). V lost 1 base, J lost 7 bases, and 5 bases lay in between. The CDR3 sequence: CASSIAGNEQFF. CDR3 nucleotide sequence: TGTGCCAGTAGTATAGCGGGGAATGAGCAGTTCTTC.

This clone was seen once. The rearrangement joins TRBV27 to TRBJ2-2; 12 bases match TRBD1. This CDR3 contains 18 residues. V was clipped by 4 bases and J by 2 bases; unmatched bases: 8. Germline lookup yields CDR1 MNHEY and CDR2 SMNVEV (reference sequence). As DNA, the CDR3 is TGTGCCAGCAGTTCCCGGGACAGGGGGCCTCTCAACACCGGGGAGCTGTTTTTT. Residues: CASSSRDRGPLNTGELFF.

This clone appeared a single time. V and J are TRBV7-9 and TRBJ2-7; tentative D call: TRBD1 (6 bases). The ends were cut back, 5 bases at V and 1 base at J, with 21 bases in the middle. There are 17 residues in the CDR3. CDR1 is SEHNR and CDR2 is FQNEAQ in the germline V gene (reference sequence). CDR3 bases: TGTGCCAGCAGCGCCTCGTCTGGACAGAAGGTTTCCTACGAGCAGTACTTC. Its protein is CASSASSGQKVSYEQYF. Combining the CDR3 with reference TRBV7-9 and TRBJ2-7 gives the whole variable domain DTGVSQNPRHKITKRGQNVTFRCDPISEHNRLYWYRQTLGQGPEFLTYFQNEAQLEKSRLLSDRFSAERPKGSFSTLEIQRTEQGDSAMYLCASSASSGQKVSYEQYFGPGTRLTVT.

The V call is TRBV27, the J call TRBJ1-5, with D tentatively TRBD1 (6 bases). Between the trimmed V and J ends, which lost 10 bases and 3 bases, there was a span of 13 bases. Germline CDR1 MNHEY, CDR2 SMNVEV (reference sequence). This CDR3 has 13 residues. The CDR3 region has the DNA TGTGCCACCCAGACAGGTCCCAATCAGCCCCAGCATTTT. Translated: CATQTGPNQPQHF.

As concerns this clone: Other DNA variants within this sample encode the same CDR3. V gene TRBV4-3 combines with J gene TRBJ2-3; tentatively, D is TRBD2 (5 bases). Germline-derived CDR1 and CDR2 are LGHNA and YSLEER. The CDR3 runs to 11 residues. V lost 5 bases and J 6 bases, leaving 6 bases between the germline ends. The CDR3 nucleotides are TGCGCCAGCAGCACGGGGGATACGCAGTATTTT. This encodes CASSTGDTQYF.

This clone has a handful of counts. The chain joins TRBV4-1 to TRBJ2-2; the D is unclear. Germline CDR1 reads MGHRA; CDR2 reads YSYEKL. V was cut by 4 bases and J by 3 bases, with 12 bases left in between. This CDR3 comprises 15 residues. In DNA, the CDR3 is TGCGCCAGCAGCCGACTTGGCGAGGACACCGGGGAGCTGTTTTTT. This codes for CASSRLGEDTGELFF.

The rearrangement links TRBV5-6 to TRBJ2-1; D is ambiguous. V shed 7 bases and J shed 0 bases, with 8 bases lying between them. The CDR3 runs 13 residues. Germline V gene data show CDR1 as SGHDT and CDR2 as YYEEEE. In DNA, the CDR3 is TGTGCCAGCTCCCTAGGCTCCTACAATGAGCAGTTCTTC. Translation gives CASSLGSYNEQFF.

The CDR3 bases are TGTGCCAGCAGCCCAGGGGGACTTATTCAATTGCAAACCTTC. It is translated as CASSPGGLIQLQTF. The rearrangement uses TRBV13 and TRBJ1-2; 7 bases are shared with TRBD1. V trimming: 5 bases; J trimming: 14 bases; junction bases outside the gene matches: 17. Looked up from germline, CDR1 is PRHDT and CDR2 is FYEKMQ (reference sequence). There are 14 residues in the CDR3.

This chain links TRBV27 with TRBJ2-3, with 9 positions matching TRBD1. Looked up from germline, CDR1 is MNHEY and CDR2 is SMNVEV (reference sequence). The CDR3 totals 15 residues. V lost 4 bases, J lost 6 bases, and 8 bases stayed unmatched. This chain's CDR3 is CASSSPGQGMDTQYF. CDR3 bases: TGTGCCAGCAGTTCCCCGGGACAGGGCATGGATACGCAGTATTTT.

The chain has TRBV19 and TRBJ2-2, with TRBD1 as a possible D gene (5 bases). This CDR3 has 15 residues. Germline assignment: CDR1 LNHDA and CDR2 SQIVND (reference sequence). The germline V and J ends were trimmed by 1 base and 1 base, with 7 bases remaining between them. CDR3 in amino acids: CASSIGQGNTGELFF. The CDR3 DNA reads TGTGCCAGTAGTATAGGGCAGGGGAACACCGGGGAGCTGTTTTTT. Combining the CDR3 with reference TRBV19 and TRBJ2-2 gives the whole variable domain DGGITQSPKYLFRKEGQNVTLSCEQNLNHDAMYWYRQDPGQGLRLIYYSQIVNDFQKGDIAEGYSVSREKKESFPLTVTSAQKNPTAFYLCASSIGQGNTGELFFGEGSRLTVL.

CDR3 loop: CASSPPSQETQYF. CDR3 nucleotides: TGTGCCAGCTCACCACCATCGCAAGAGACCCAGTACTTC. The genes are TRBV18 and TRBJ2-5; D is undetermined. V was clipped by 0 bases and J by 2 bases, with 4 bases between them. This CDR3 is built from 13 residues. CDR1 and CDR2 (germline): KGHSH, LQKENI.

The chain combines TRBV19 with TRBJ2-1; 10 nucleotides align to TRBD1. V shed 6 bases, J shed 4 bases, and the junction held 6 bases outside the gene matches. This CDR3 comprises 15 residues. The germline V gene has CDR1 LNHDA and CDR2 SQIVND (reference sequence). The CDR3: CASRMGQGLYNEQFF. In nucleotides, the CDR3 is TGTGCCAGTAGAATGGGACAGGGGCTATACAATGAGCAGTTCTTC.

The chain combines TRBV4-3 with TRBJ2-7; 12 bases are a match to TRBD2. Per the germline V gene, CDR1 is LGHNA and CDR2 is YSLEER. The J segment lost 2 bases and the V segment lost 1 base, leaving 0 bases of the junction unmatched. The CDR3 extends over 15 amino acids. The CDR3 DNA follows: TGCGCCAGCAGCCAAGGACTAGCGGGGGCCTACGAGCAGTACTTC. It is translated as CASSQGLAGAYEQYF.

The chain combines TRBV19 with TRBJ1-1; D not resolved. Germline CDR1 reads LNHDA; CDR2 reads SQIVND (reference sequence). The CDR3 covers 13 residues. The V gene lost 5 bases and the J gene lost 6 bases, with 13 bases spanning the gap. For the CDR3, the DNA is TGTGCCAGTAGTCCCACCATGAGGGCTGAAGCTTTCTTT. Its translation: CASSPTMRAEAFF.

CDR3 region: CASSGGTGGNYGYTF. The DNA of the CDR3 is TGTGCCAGCAGCGGGGGGACAGGCGGGAACTATGGCTACACCTTC. The rearrangement links TRBV9 to TRBJ1-2; 8 bases map to TRBD1. Germline loops: CDR1 SGDLS, CDR2 YYNGEE. The CDR3 runs to 15 residues. The V gene end was trimmed by 3 bases and the J gene end by 2 bases; junction bases not matched to a gene: 6.

V usage is TRBV11-2 and J usage is TRBJ2-7; D might be TRBD1 (6 bases). The CDR3 is 14 residues long. V gave up 6 bases and J gave up 5 bases, with 17 bases separating them. Germline assignment: CDR1 SGHAT and CDR2 FQNNGV. The CDR3 region has the DNA TGTGCCAGCAGTTACTCCAGGGCAGGGGACGAGCAGTACTTC. It is translated as CASSYSRAGDEQYF.

V gene TRBV9 combines with J gene TRBJ2-5; the match to TRBD1 covers 8 bases. Germline V gene lookup returns CDR1 SGDLS and CDR2 YYNGEE. The CDR3 runs 15 residues. Trimming removed 4 bases from V and 4 bases from J; junction bases left unmatched: 9. DNA for the CDR3: TGTGCCAGCAGCCTTAGACAGGGGCCGGGAGAGACCCAGTACTTC. Protein product: CASSLRQGPGETQYF.

The table lists this clone with a few counts. The chain employs TRBV7-9 and TRBJ2-2, with 8 nucleotides matching TRBD1. Germline CDR1 is SEHNR and CDR2 is FQNEAQ (reference sequence). The CDR3 consists of 15 residues. The trim removed 4 bases at V and 3 bases at J, leaving 4 bases unmatched. CDR3 protein: CASSSGGGYTGELFF. CDR3 in DNA: TGTGCCAGCAGCTCAGGGGGCGGTTACACCGGGGAGCTGTTTTTT.

The genes are TRBV7-9 and TRBJ2-6, with 7 bases matching TRBD1. The CDR3 runs 19 residues. The V gene's germline CDR1 is SEHNR and CDR2 FQNEAQ (reference sequence). V was clipped by 4 bases and J by 1 base; unmatched bases: 13. As DNA, the CDR3 is TGTGCCAGCAGCTCGACTGGGGACAGCTCTAGATCTGGGGCCAACGTCCTGACTTTC. It yields the protein CASSSTGDSSRSGANVLTF.

This clone is medium-sized (0.01 to 0.1%). The J gene is TRBJ1-1, the V gene TRBV7-9, with D tentatively TRBD1 (6 bases). The length of the CDR3 is 15 residues. The V end lost 1 base, the J end lost 5 bases, and 14 bases lay between the germline ends. The germline CDR1 and CDR2 sequences are SEHNR and FQNEAQ (reference sequence). The CDR3 DNA reads TGTGCCAGCAGCTTAGAGGGCAGGGGAGGGACTGAAGCTTTCTTT. Translating it yields CASSLEGRGGTEAFF.

The chain combines TRBV7-9 with TRBJ1-4; no definite D call. The CDR3 loop spans 17 amino acids. Trimming removed 5 bases at V and 0 bases at J, with 16 bases between. Germline V lookup: CDR1 SEHNR, CDR2 FQNEAQ (reference sequence). CDR3 in DNA: TGTGCCAGCAGCCCCCCACGAGGGAGTGCAACTAATGAAAAACTGTTTTTT. It specifies CASSPPRGSATNEKLFF. Filled out from reference TRBV7-9 and TRBJ1-4, the complete variable domain reads DTGVSQNPRHKITKRGQNVTFRCDPISEHNRLYWYRQTLGQGPEFLTYFQNEAQLEKSRLLSDRFSAERPKGSFSTLEIQRTEQGDSAMYLCASSPPRGSATNEKLFFGSGTQLSVL.

This clone was detected only once. Mismatch with germline at one junction end may stem from a read error. The rearrangement uses TRBV7-3 and TRBJ2-3, with TRBD2 matching 13 bases. The CDR3 has 16 amino acids. CDR1 and CDR2 (germline): SGHTA, FQGTGA. The CDR3: CASSLTSGGALDTQYF. In nucleotides, the CDR3 is TGTGCCAGCAGCCTAACTAGCGGGGGGGCCTTAGATACGCAGTATTTT.

The chain couples TRBV5-1 to TRBJ2-1, with 10 bases aligning to TRBD2. The V and J ends lost 0 bases and 5 bases, in that order; junction bases with no gene match: 5. Per germline, CDR1 SGHRS and CDR2 YFSETQ. This CDR3 region has 16 residues. The CDR3 sequence is CASSLVGTSAHNEQFF. In DNA, the CDR3 is TGCGCCAGCAGCTTGGTGGGGACTAGCGCCCACAATGAGCAGTTCTTC.

The chain employs TRBV18 and TRBJ2-1, with 9 bases identical to TRBD1. Trimming cost V 3 bases and J 7 bases; bases outside gene matches: 4. Germline assignment: CDR1 KGHSH and CDR2 LQKENI. The CDR3 sequence is 14 residues long. The CDR3 loop is CASSPTGGRNEQFF. Here the CDR3 DNA reads TGTGCCAGCTCACCTACAGGGGGCAGGAATGAGCAGTTCTTC.

This chain's CDR3 is CASSHPPGDTEAFF. For the CDR3, the DNA is TGTGCCAGCAGCCACCCCCCGGGGGACACTGAAGCTTTCTTT. This chain links TRBV14 with TRBJ1-1; a possible D gene is TRBD1 (5 bases). Germline V gene data show CDR1 as SGHDN and CDR2 as FVKESK. The CDR3 spans 14 residues. V lost 3 bases and J 3 bases, leaving 11 bases between the germline ends.